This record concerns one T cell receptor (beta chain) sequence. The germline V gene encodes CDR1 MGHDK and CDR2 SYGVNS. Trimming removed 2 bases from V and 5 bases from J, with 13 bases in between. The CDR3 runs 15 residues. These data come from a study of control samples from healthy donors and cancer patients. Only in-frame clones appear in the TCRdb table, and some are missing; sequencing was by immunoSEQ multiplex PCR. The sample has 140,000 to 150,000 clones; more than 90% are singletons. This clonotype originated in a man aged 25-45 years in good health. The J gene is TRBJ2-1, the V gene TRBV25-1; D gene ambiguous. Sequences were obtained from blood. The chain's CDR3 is CASSEAVGSNNEQFF. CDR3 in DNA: TGTGCCAGCAGTGAAGCGGTAGGCAGCAACAATGAGCAGTTCTTC. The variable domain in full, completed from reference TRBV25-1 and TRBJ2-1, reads EADIYQTPRYLVIGTGKKITLECSQTMGHDKMYWYQQDPGMELHLIHYSYGVNSTEKGDLSSESTVSRIRTEHFPLTLESARPSHTSQYLCASSEAVGSNNEQFFGPGTRLTVL.